This T cell receptor (beta chain) was recorded in a study of metastatic and nonmetastatic thyroid tumors. General study points: In both blood and tumor samples, TCR beta diversity was reported significantly higher for malignant than benign nodules.

Patients had received no treatment of any kind before thyroid surgery. The CDR3 is made up of 13 amino acids. J gave up 7 bases and V 5 bases, and 6 bases lay outside the gene matches. Germline V CDR1 and CDR2: SGHTA, FQGTGA. TCRdb reprocessed the PCR reads via MiXCR. The sample carries around 14,000 clones, roughly 25% recorded once. Points on this clone: Its specificity is not known. Possible read error: a much larger clone is one base away.

The receptor was derived from a female donor with papillary thyroid cancer or a benign thyroid nodule (not recorded which). Some clones in this sample may be carry-over from other donors' samples. The chain carries TRBV7-3 and TRBJ2-3; 7 positions match TRBD2. The sample comprised tumor tissue. CDR3 DNA: TGTGCCAGCAGCCTCGGGGGGTTATATACGCAGTATTTT. Amino acids: CASSLGGLYTQYF.